Each of the 25 T cell receptor beta chains below was sequenced from the same sample in a study of shared clonotypes between healthy human individuals. Produced via immunoSEQ multiplex PCR; TCRdb's table is partial and in-frame only. Of millions of clones in the sample, 85% to 95% are singletons; the top ten hold about 0.41%. What was sequenced was naive CD4+ T cells from PBMCs. As for subset: CD45RA+ positively selected. The receptor source for this set is a man between 18 and 35 years old in good health. Some clones in this sample may be carry-over from other donors' samples.

The CDR3 DNA follows: TGTGCCAGCACGTCACAGGCGGGTCAGCCCCAGCATTTT. It translates to CASTSQAGQPQHF. The V and J genes are TRBV6-5 and TRBJ1-5, with a weak D call TRBD1 (5 bases). Per the germline V gene, CDR1 is MNHEY and CDR2 is SVGAGI. Trimming pared 7 bases from V and 6 bases from J, leaving 13 bases between. This CDR3 spans 13 amino acids.

This clone has only one observation. This chain uses TRBV11-3 with TRBJ2-7; D may correspond to TRBD1 or TRBD2 (5 bases each). The CDR3 is 12 residues long. Germline CDR1 reads SGHNT; CDR2 reads YENEEA. Trimming stripped 3 bases from V and 6 bases from J, with 9 bases between. Here the CDR3 reads CASSLSGAEQYF. As DNA, the CDR3 is TGTGCCAGCAGCTTGTCCGGGGCCGAGCAGTACTTC.

Note on this clone: Other DNA sequences in this sample translate to the same CDR3. The chain has TRBV5-1 and TRBJ1-5; D is unresolved. V was pared by 4 bases and J by 4 bases, with 12 bases between. The CDR3 covers 14 residues. Germline lookup yields CDR1 SGHRS and CDR2 YFSETQ. CDR3 nucleotides: TGCGCCAGCAGCCGGACCGGTGGAAATCAGCCCCAGCATTTT. Translated: CASSRTGGNQPQHF.

The chain has TRBV28 and TRBJ2-7; D might be TRBD2 (6 bases). Germline V gene sequence: CDR1 MDHEN, CDR2 SYDVKM. The CDR3 totals 14 residues. The V end lost 3 bases, the J end lost 3 bases, and 12 bases lay between the germline ends. For the CDR3, the DNA is TGTGCCAGCAGTTTCCGGGGGAACGTCTACGAGCAGTACTTC. Its protein is CASSFRGNVYEQYF.

The chain employs TRBV28 and TRBJ2-3; D remains ambiguous. Deletions cut 4 bases from V and 4 bases from J, with 6 bases between. The germline V gene encodes CDR1 MDHEN and CDR2 SYDVKM. CDR3 length equals 12 residues. As DNA, the CDR3 is TGTGCCAGCAGTTCAACCTCAGATACGCAGTATTTT. Protein sequence: CASSSTSDTQYF.

This sequence joins TRBV15 and TRBJ2-2, with TRBD1 matching 11 bases. J was trimmed by 6 bases and V by 8 bases; bases with no gene match: 5. CDR1 and CDR2 (germline): LNHNV, YYDKDF (reference sequence). The CDR3 is made up of 14 amino acids. The CDR3 region has the DNA TGTGCCACCCTGGGACAGGGGGTCCCCGGGGAGCTGTTTTTT. It is translated as CATLGQGVPGELFF. The full variable domain, in which reference TRBV15 and TRBJ2-2 provide the parts outside the CDR3, is DAMVIQNPRYQVTQFGKPVTLSCSQTLNHNVMYWYQQKSSQAPKLLFHYYDKDFNNEADTPDNFQSRRPNTSFCFLDIRSPGLGDTAMYLCATLGQGVPGELFFGEGSRLTVL.

This chain links TRBV6-6 with TRBJ1-5; D unclear. V was pared by 6 bases and J by 0 bases, with 6 bases between. This CDR3 spans 13 amino acids. From germline, CDR1 is MNHNY and CDR2 SVGAGI (reference sequence). CDR3 DNA sequence: TGTGCCAGCAGAGATAATAGCAATCAGCCCCAGCATTTT. It encodes CASRDNSNQPQHF.

The chain has TRBV15 and TRBJ1-5; 7 bases agree with TRBD1. Trimming at V came to 6 bases and at J to 1 base, leaving 9 bases not matched to a gene. The CDR3 extends over 16 amino acids. CDR1 LNHNV and CDR2 YYDKDF come from the germline V gene (reference sequence). CDR3 protein: CATSEPGQLSNQPQHF. The CDR3 region has the DNA TGTGCCACCAGTGAACCGGGACAGCTCAGCAATCAGCCCCAGCATTTT.

The J gene is TRBJ1-4, the V gene TRBV6-5; 7 nucleotides match TRBD1. The CDR3 consists of 14 residues. Looked up from germline, CDR1 is MNHEY and CDR2 is SVGAGI. Trimming removed 2 bases from V and 10 bases from J; junction bases left unmatched: 7. For the CDR3, the DNA is TGTGCCAGCAGTTACGACAGGGACCGTGGAAAACTGTTTTTT. Translating it yields CASSYDRDRGKLFF.

This chain connects TRBV5-1 to TRBJ2-5; TRBD2 matches 7 bases. This CDR3 is built from 15 residues. J gave up 3 bases and V 0 bases, and 5 bases lay outside the gene matches. CDR1 is SGHRS and CDR2 is YFSETQ in the germline V gene. The chain's CDR3 is CASSLDLAAKETQYF. In DNA form, the CDR3 reads TGCGCCAGCAGCTTGGATCTAGCGGCAAAAGAGACCCAGTACTTC.

The chain employs TRBV5-1 and TRBJ1-1; possible D gene TRBD1, 6 bases. The CDR3 consists of 15 residues. CDR1 SGHRS and CDR2 YFSETQ come from the germline V gene. The germline V and J ends were trimmed by 2 bases and 4 bases, with 15 bases remaining between them. The CDR3 DNA is TGCGCCAGCAGCTTCGTTGGGGGCGGAAGCACTGAAGCTTTCTTT. It is translated as CASSFVGGGSTEAFF. Drawing the rest from reference TRBV5-1 and TRBJ1-1, the complete variable domain is KAGVTQTPRYLIKTRGQQVTLSCSPISGHRSVSWYQQTPGQGLQFLFEYFSETQRNKGNFPGRFSGRQFSNSRSEMNVSTLELGDSALYLCASSFVGGGSTEAFFGQGTRLTVV.

The chain combines TRBV4-1 with TRBJ2-2; D is ambiguous. V lost 3 bases and J 2 bases, leaving 16 bases between the germline ends. CDR1 MGHRA and CDR2 YSYEKL come from the germline V gene. This CDR3 comprises 17 residues. The CDR3, as DNA: TGCGCCAGCAGCCATCCCCCCCGGGCAGCAAACACCGGGGAGCTGTTTTTT. It specifies CASSHPPRAANTGELFF.

The V and J genes are TRBV7-8 and TRBJ2-1, with TRBD2 matching over 13 bases. From germline, CDR1 is SGHVS and CDR2 FQNEAQ. This CDR3 contains 15 residues. The trim removed 4 bases at V and 8 bases at J, leaving 5 bases unmatched. Written as DNA, the CDR3 is TGTGCCAGCAGCTCGGGACTAGCGGGGAACCATGAGCAGTTCTTC. Protein product: CASSSGLAGNHEQFF.

The chain carries TRBV6-1 and TRBJ2-3; D possibly corresponds to TRBD2 (5 bases). The V end lost 5 bases, the J end lost 1 base, and 16 bases lay between the germline ends. The CDR3 totals 16 residues. Germline V gene lookup returns CDR1 MNHNS and CDR2 SASEGT. The CDR3 nucleotides are TGTGCCAGCAGTCAAGACTATGCATTGGGCACAGATACGCAGTATTTT. It codes for CASSQDYALGTDTQYF.

The chain carries TRBV6-1 and TRBJ1-5; no definite D call. V lost 3 bases and J lost 4, with 13 bases in between. Germline CDR1 and CDR2: MNHNS and SASEGT. The CDR3 extends over 15 amino acids. The CDR3 region is CASSDLRVKNQPQHF. CDR3 DNA: TGTGCCAGCAGTGACCTCCGGGTCAAAAATCAGCCCCAGCATTTT.

This chain joins TRBV28 and TRBJ1-2; TRBD1 matches at 9 bases. The V gene end was trimmed by 6 bases and the J gene end by 0 bases; junction bases not matched to a gene: 5. This CDR3 comprises 15 residues. CDR1 MDHEN and CDR2 SYDVKM come from the germline V gene. CDR3 in DNA: TGTGCCAGCAGGGAGACAGGGGGAGCTAACTATGGCTACACCTTC. This codes for CASRETGGANYGYTF.

The chain uses TRBV9 and TRBJ1-4; D unclear. The CDR3 runs 17 residues. The germline V and J ends were trimmed by 0 bases and 0 bases, with 12 bases remaining between them. CDR1 SGDLS and CDR2 YYNGEE come from the germline V gene. In DNA form, the CDR3 reads TGTGCCAGCAGCGTAGATGGGCGAACTGCAACTAATGAAAAACTGTTTTTT. This encodes CASSVDGRTATNEKLFF.

The chain couples TRBV10-3 to TRBJ1-2; D might be TRBD1 (5 bases). Trimming removed 2 bases at V and 4 bases at J, with 14 bases between. There are 15 residues in the CDR3. The germline V gene has CDR1 ENHRY and CDR2 SYGVKD. CDR3 sequence (DNA): TGTGCCATCAGTGAGCTGGGACTATCTATCTATGGCTACACCTTC. It translates to CAISELGLSIYGYTF.

V is TRBV19 and J is TRBJ2-6; a weak D match, TRBD1 (6 bases). Germline loops: CDR1 LNHDA, CDR2 SQIVND (reference sequence). The CDR3 runs to 18 residues. V lost 10 bases and J lost 0, with 22 bases in between. The CDR3 protein is CATGDALMTSSGANVLTF. CDR3 nucleotides: TGTGCCACAGGGGACGCTCTCATGACCAGCTCTGGGGCCAACGTCCTGACTTTC.

The rearrangement uses TRBV5-4 and TRBJ1-2; 7 nucleotides align to TRBD1. The germline V gene has CDR1 SGHNT and CDR2 YYREEE (reference sequence). V shed 8 bases and J 7 bases; nucleotides not matched to a gene: 8. CDR3 length: 12 residues. The CDR3 here is CARGVTGLGYTF. Written as DNA, the CDR3 is TGTGCCAGGGGGGTGACAGGGCTTGGCTACACCTTC.

The genes are TRBV4-1 and TRBJ2-2; D is unresolved. The CDR3 is made up of 15 amino acids. Trimming took off 0 bases at V and 0 bases at J, with 5 bases between the two ends. Looked up from germline, CDR1 is MGHRA and CDR2 is YSYEKL. CDR3 sequence: CASSQENTNTGELFF. The CDR3 nucleotides are TGCGCCAGCAGCCAAGAGAACACGAACACCGGGGAGCTGTTTTTT.

The chain recombines TRBV18 with TRBJ2-2; TRBD2 agrees at 12 bases. CDR1 is KGHSH and CDR2 is LQKENI in the germline V gene. The V gene end was trimmed by 3 bases and the J gene end by 4 bases; junction bases not matched to a gene: 3. This CDR3 spans 16 amino acids. The CDR3, as DNA: TGTGCCAGCTCACCGCAGGGACTAGCGGGCACCGGGGAGCTGTTTTTT. It yields the protein CASSPQGLAGTGELFF.

V is TRBV6-1 and J is TRBJ1-4; D is unresolved. The CDR3 length is 16 residues. Germline loops: CDR1 MNHNS, CDR2 SASEGT. Trimming removed 1 base at V and 7 bases at J, with 16 bases between. The CDR3 sequence is CASSEDKGSMGEKLFF. The CDR3, as DNA: TGTGCCAGCAGTGAAGACAAAGGGTCGATGGGTGAAAAACTGTTTTTT.

The V gene is TRBV5-1, the J gene TRBJ2-1, with D tentatively TRBD2 (6 bases). Trimming removed 6 bases at V and 7 bases at J, with 17 bases between. CDR1 is SGHRS and CDR2 is YFSETQ in the germline V gene. CDR3 length: 14 residues. CDR3 residues: CASTPRTAGNEQFF. The CDR3 nucleotides are TGCGCCAGCACTCCCAGGACGGCGGGGAATGAGCAGTTCTTC.

The rearrangement joins TRBV4-1 to TRBJ2-5, with TRBD2 matching over 8 bases. J gave up 4 bases and V 6 bases, and 7 bases lay outside the gene matches. Germline CDR1 reads MGHRA; CDR2 reads YSYEKL. This CDR3 region has 14 residues. CDR3 sequence reads: CASRPGTRGETQYF. CDR3 bases: TGCGCCAGCAGGCCCGGGACTAGAGGAGAGACCCAGTACTTC.